The 8 T cell receptor beta chains below come from one sample, sequenced in a study of spatial heterogeneity in lung cancer. TCRdb called the 5' RACE reads again in MiXCR, with one record for every CDR3 protein. Counted here are under 13,000 distinct CDR3 sequences, approximately 25% occurring once; the ten biggest clones make up 33%. The time point was: sample taken at primary tumor resection. Whole RNA came from tumor, nontumor lung or frozen PBMC and was sequenced without being sorted. Sequencing used PBMCs, obtained at surgery. These receptors were obtained from a female donor with early-stage non-small cell lung cancer.

This rearrangement joins TRBV28 to TRBJ2-7; 7 positions match TRBD2. The CDR3 covers 14 residues. The junction had 4 bases not matched to a gene; V was cut back by 2 bases and J by 3 bases. Germline V CDR1 and CDR2: MDHEN, SYDVKM. Here the CDR3 DNA reads TGTGCCAGCAGTTTACTAGCGGCTTACTACGAGCAGTACTTC. It encodes CASSLLAAYYEQYF.

This clonotype was seen only a few times. The rearrangement links TRBV30 to TRBJ1-3; 7 nucleotides align to TRBD1. From germline, CDR1 is GTSNPN and CDR2 SVGIG (reference sequence). CDR3 length: 15 amino acids. The trim removed 2 bases at V and 0 bases at J, leaving 4 bases unmatched. CDR3 sequence reads: CAWSYKGASGNTIYF. DNA for the CDR3: TGTGCCTGGAGTTATAAGGGGGCCTCTGGAAACACCATATATTTT.

The V and J genes are TRBV11-2 and TRBJ1-2; D unresolved. The CDR3 covers 11 residues. Germline loops: CDR1 SGHAT, CDR2 FQNNGV. The V gene lost 5 bases and the J gene lost 8 bases, with 9 bases spanning the gap. The CDR3 DNA reads as TGTGCCAGCAGCGCGGAAGGAGGCTACACCTTC. The encoded protein is CASSAEGGYTF.

V usage is TRBV9 and J usage is TRBJ2-1; D assignment may be TRBD1 or TRBD2 (5 bases each). From germline, CDR1 is SGDLS and CDR2 YYNGEE. V was clipped by 0 bases and J by 5 bases, with 15 bases between them. This CDR3 comprises 16 residues. In DNA form, the CDR3 reads TGTGCCAGCAGCGTAGGGGGGACCGCTGGAGACAATGAGCAGTTCTTC. This codes for CASSVGGTAGDNEQFF.

This clonotype has more than one count but fewer than ten. The chain is built from TRBV27 and TRBJ2-2; 10 bases are shared with TRBD2. V lost 8 bases to trimming and J lost 4 bases; unmatched junction nucleotides: 13. The CDR3 loop spans 17 amino acids. The germline CDR1 and CDR2 sequences are MNHEY and SMNVEV (reference sequence). The CDR3 region is CASLGLAGGPRTGELFF. CDR3 DNA: TGTGCCAGCCTCGGTTTAGCGGGAGGCCCCCGCACCGGGGAGCTGTTTTTT.

By share, this clonotype counts as large (0.1 to 1%). This sequence joins TRBV28 and TRBJ2-1; tentative D call: TRBD1 (6 bases). Germline lookup yields CDR1 MDHEN and CDR2 SYDVKM. V was shortened by 7 bases and J by 3 bases, with 16 bases between the two germline ends. This CDR3 spans 15 amino acids. The CDR3 spells CASTQPRGNYNEQFF. CDR3 DNA sequence: TGTGCCAGCACTCAACCTAGGGGGAACTACAATGAGCAGTTCTTC.

By sample fraction, this clonotype is medium-sized. This chain connects TRBV6-2 or TRBV6-3 to TRBJ2-6, with a weak D call TRBD1 (6 bases). The CDR3 contains 13 residues. The germline V gene has CDR1 MNHEY and CDR2 SVGEGT. The V gene lost 6 bases and the J gene lost 12 bases, with 15 bases spanning the gap. The CDR3 here is CASSRGTPRVLTF. CDR3 nucleotide sequence: TGTGCCAGCAGCAGAGGGACACCCCGCGTCCTGACTTTC.

Worth noting for this clonotype: This may be a read error, as it is one base from a much larger clone. CDR3 residues: CSAPGTAAGTQYF. CDR3 in DNA: TGCAGTGCCCCCGGGACAGCAGCGGGGACCCAGTACTTC. The J gene is TRBJ2-5, the V gene TRBV20-1; possibly TRBD1 for D (7 bases). Deletions cut 6 bases from V and 7 bases from J, with 18 bases between. Germline loops: CDR1 DFQATT, CDR2 SNEGSKA (reference sequence). CDR3 length: 13 residues.